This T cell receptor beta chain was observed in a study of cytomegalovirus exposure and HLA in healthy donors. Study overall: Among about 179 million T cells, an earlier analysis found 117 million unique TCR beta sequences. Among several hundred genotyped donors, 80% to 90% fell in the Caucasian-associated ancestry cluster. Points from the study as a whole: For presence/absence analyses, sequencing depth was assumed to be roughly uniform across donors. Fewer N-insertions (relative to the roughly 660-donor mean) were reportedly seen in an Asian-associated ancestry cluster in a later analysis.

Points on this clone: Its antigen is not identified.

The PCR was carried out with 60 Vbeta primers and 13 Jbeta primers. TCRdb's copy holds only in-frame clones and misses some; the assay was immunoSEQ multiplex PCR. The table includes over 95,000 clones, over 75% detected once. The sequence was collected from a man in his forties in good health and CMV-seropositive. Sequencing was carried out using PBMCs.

The DNA of the CDR3 is TGTGCCAGCAGCCCCGACAGGGGGCAACGGCCCCTCCACTTT. This codes for CASSPDRGQRPLHF. The chain combines TRBV6-6 with TRBJ1-6, with TRBD1 identical over 10 bases. Germline CDR1 MNHNY, CDR2 SVGAGI (reference sequence). The V and J ends lost 6 bases and 13 bases, in that order; junction bases with no gene match: 9. CDR3 size: 14 residues.